This TCR beta chain was observed in a study of regulatory T cells in long-lasting Graves disease. Broader study findings: Relative to new patients (around 1,000), persistent patients exhibited greater sharing of public clonotypes (around 3,000). Persistent disease was associated with favored TRBV28 usage and with favored use of TRBJ1-2 and TRBJ2-5.

Construction of the TCR beta libraries employed iRepertoire HTBI primers in conjunction with Arm-PCR of CDR3 regions. MiXCR was run by TCRdb on the multiplex PCR reads, yielding one entry per CDR3 protein. The sample records hundreds of thousands of distinct CDR3 sequences, roughly 15% being singletons. Regarding time point: newly diagnosed GD, antithyroid drugs for less than 3 months. PBMC RNA served as the TCR library source. The collection involved drawing roughly 9.1 milliliters of peripheral blood into EDTA tubes. This clonotype appeared many times. Its antigen is unknown. The ends lost 3 bases at V and 9 bases at J; junction bases unmatched: 0. CDR3 size: 13 residues. CDR1 and CDR2 from the germline V gene are SGHAT and FQNNGV. This sample was shared with a second study, whose subject was T cells in Graves' hyperthyroidism and ophthalmopathy. From that study: The TCR CDR3 first-round RT-PCR relied on the HTBI primer set.

The TCR was taken from a woman in her 30s with Graves disease. The chain uses TRBV11-2 and TRBJ2-3, with 13 bases that match TRBD2. The specimen comprised peripheral blood mononuclear cells (PBMCs), sampled at new diagnosis, from a patient treated with antithyroid drugs. The CDR3 DNA is TGTGCCAGCAGCTTGGGACTAGCGGGGACGCAGTATTTT. As protein: CASSLGLAGTQYF.